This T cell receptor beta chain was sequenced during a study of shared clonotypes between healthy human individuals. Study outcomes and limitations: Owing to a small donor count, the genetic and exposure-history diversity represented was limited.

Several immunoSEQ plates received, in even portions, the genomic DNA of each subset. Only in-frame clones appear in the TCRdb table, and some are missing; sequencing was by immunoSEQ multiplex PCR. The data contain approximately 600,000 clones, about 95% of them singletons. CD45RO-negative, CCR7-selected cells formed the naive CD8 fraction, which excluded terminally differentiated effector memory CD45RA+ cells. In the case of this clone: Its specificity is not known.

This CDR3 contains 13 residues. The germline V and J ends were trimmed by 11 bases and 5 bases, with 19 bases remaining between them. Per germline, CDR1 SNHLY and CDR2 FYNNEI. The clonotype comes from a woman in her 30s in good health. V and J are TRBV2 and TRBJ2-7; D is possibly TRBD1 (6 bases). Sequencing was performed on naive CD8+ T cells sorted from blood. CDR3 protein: CAGDLGTSNEQYF. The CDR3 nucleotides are TGTGCCGGAGACCTAGGGACATCCAACGAGCAGTACTTC. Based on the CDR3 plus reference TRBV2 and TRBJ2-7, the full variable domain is EPEVTQTPSHQVTQMGQEVILRCVPISNHLYFYWYRQILGQKVEFLVSFYNNEISEKSEIFDDQFSVERPDGSNFTLKIRSTKLEDSAMYFCAGDLGTSNEQYFGPGTRLTVT.